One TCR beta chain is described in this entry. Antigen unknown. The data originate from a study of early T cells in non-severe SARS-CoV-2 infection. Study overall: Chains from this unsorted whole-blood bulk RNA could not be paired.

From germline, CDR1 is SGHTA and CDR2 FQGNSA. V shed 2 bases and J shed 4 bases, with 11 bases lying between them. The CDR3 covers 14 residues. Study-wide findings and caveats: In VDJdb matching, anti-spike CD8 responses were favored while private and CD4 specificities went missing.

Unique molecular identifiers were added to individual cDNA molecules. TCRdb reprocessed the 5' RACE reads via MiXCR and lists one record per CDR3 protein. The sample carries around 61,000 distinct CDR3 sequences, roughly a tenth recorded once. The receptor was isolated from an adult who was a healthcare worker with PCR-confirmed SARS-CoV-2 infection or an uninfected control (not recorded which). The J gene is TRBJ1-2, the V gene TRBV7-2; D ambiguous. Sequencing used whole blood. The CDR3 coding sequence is TGTGCCAGCAGCTTACCGGGGAGTAGCTATGGCTACACCTTC. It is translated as CASSLPGSSYGYTF. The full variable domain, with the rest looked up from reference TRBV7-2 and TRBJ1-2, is GAGVSQSPSNKVTEKGKDVELRCDPISGHTALYWYRQSLGQGLEFLIYFQGNSAPDKSGLPSDRFSAERTGGSVSTLTIQRTQQEDSAVYLCASSLPGSSYGYTFGSGTRLTVV.